One sample yielded the 28 T cell receptor beta chains listed below, sequenced in a study of T cell repertoires in cytomegalovirus infection. TCRdb processed the reads anew with MiXCR; each CDR3 protein has one entry. The table lists 750,000 to 950,000 distinct CDR3 sequences, roughly 29% of them singletons. These receptors' targets are unknown. This specimen was cultured CD8+ T cells from PBMCs, taken from culture after CMV antigen stimulation. The receptors originated from a human donor in good health (CMV status not recorded). Some clones in this sample may be carry-over from other donors' samples.

The table lists this clonotype with a few counts. The chain recombines TRBV10-3 with TRBJ2-6; D ambiguous. Germline CDR1 and CDR2: ENHRY and SYGVKD. V was clipped by 8 bases and J by 0 bases, with 14 bases between them. The CDR3 contains 16 residues. Written as DNA, the CDR3 is TGTGCCATCTTGGCAGGAAACCCCTCTGGGGCCAACGTCCTGACTTTC. Its protein is CAILAGNPSGANVLTF.

The rearrangement links TRBV7-4 to TRBJ1-4; possibly TRBD1 for D (6 bases). The germline gives CDR1 SGHVT, CDR2 SQSDAQ. The V gene lost 4 bases and the J gene lost 11 bases, with 20 bases spanning the gap. The CDR3 extends over 15 amino acids. The CDR3 sequence is CASSSDSEPYAKLFF. The CDR3 coding sequence is TGTGCCAGCAGCTCGGACAGTGAACCTTACGCGAAACTGTTTTTT. Looking up the rest from reference TRBV7-4 and TRBJ1-4 gives the full variable domain: GAGVSQSPRYKVAKRGRDVALRCDSISGHVTLYWYRQTLGQGSEVLTYSQSDAQRDKSGRPSGRFSAERPERSVSTLKIQRTEQGDSAVYLCASSSDSEPYAKLFFGSGTQLSVL.

This clonotype was counted between two and nine times. The V gene is TRBV27, the J gene TRBJ2-1, with a possible D match to TRBD2 (6 bases). CDR1 and CDR2 from the germline V gene are MNHEY and SMNVEV (reference sequence). This CDR3 has 12 amino acids. V lost 7 bases and J 5 bases, leaving 9 bases between the germline ends. CDR3 amino acids: CASTGLNNEQFF. CDR3 nucleotide sequence: TGTGCCAGCACAGGACTAAACAATGAGCAGTTCTTC.

As for this clonotype: At one end the junction does not follow the germline gene, possibly because of a read error. This chain links TRBV7-8 with TRBJ1-5; 9 bases match TRBD1. This CDR3 comprises 17 residues. CDR1 and CDR2 (germline): SGHVS, FQNEAQ. The chain's CDR3 is CASSNPRGTGSNQPRHF. Here the CDR3 DNA reads TGTGCCAGCAGCAATCCCCGGGGGACAGGGTCCAATCAGCCCCGGCATTTT.

This clonotype was seen a handful of times. The chain recombines TRBV7-9 with TRBJ2-7; no clear D. CDR3 length equals 12 residues. V shed 5 bases and J shed 5 bases, with 10 bases lying between them. Germline CDR1 SEHNR, CDR2 FQNEAQ (reference sequence). The CDR3 sequence: CASSLIADEQYF. As DNA, the CDR3 is TGTGCCAGCAGCCTCATCGCGGACGAGCAGTACTTC.

This clonotype has a count of ten or more. V gene TRBV7-9 combines with J gene TRBJ2-1; D is possibly TRBD1 (5 bases). The CDR3 is 15 residues long. Trimming shortened V by 5 bases and J by 0 bases, and 11 bases separated the two germline ends. In germline, CDR1 is SEHNR, CDR2 FQNEAQ (reference sequence). In DNA, the CDR3 is TGTGCCAGCAGCCCCAGGGCGAGCTCCTACAATGAGCAGTTCTTC. This sequence encodes CASSPRASSYNEQFF.

A word on this clonotype: A much larger clone differs by one base, so this may be a read error. This rearrangement joins TRBV7-4 to TRBJ1-5; D not resolved. The J call may be faulty, since TRBJ2-3 better matches the DNA end. This CDR3 spans 13 amino acids. Germline V gene data show CDR1 as SGHVT and CDR2 as SQSDAQ. CDR3 in amino acids: CASSLRVGQPQYF. CDR3 DNA: TGTGCCAGCAGCTTACGGGTGGGTCAGCCCCAGTATTTT.

This clonotype has a count of ten or more. The CDR3 bases are TGTGCCAGCAGCCTAGCGGGGGGGCTTACCGGGGAGCTGTTTTTT. Protein: CASSLAGGLTGELFF. V is TRBV7-3 and J is TRBJ2-2, with 12 nucleotides matching TRBD2. V gave up 5 bases and J gave up 5 bases; unmatched junction bases: 3. The CDR3 spans 15 residues. Germline CDR1 is SGHTA and CDR2 is FQGTGA.

Only one count was recorded for this clonotype. V usage is TRBV6-2 or TRBV6-3 and J usage is TRBJ2-1; TRBD2 matches 9 bases. The CDR3 spans 14 residues. Germline lookup yields CDR1 MNHEY and CDR2 SVGEGT. V was pared by 7 bases and J by 2 bases, with 3 bases of the junction left unmatched. CDR3 sequence (DNA): TGTGCCAGCAAAGCGGGGGGACCCTACAATGAGCAGTTCTTC. Protein sequence: CASKAGGPYNEQFF.

This clonotype came up a few times. The chain carries TRBV6-2 or TRBV6-3 and TRBJ2-7, with D possibly TRBD2 on 5 matching bases. The germline CDR1 and CDR2 sequences are MNHEY and SVGEGT. This CDR3 is built from 14 residues. V gave up 5 bases and J gave up 3 bases, with 14 bases separating them. DNA for the CDR3: TGTGCCAGCAGTCAAGGACTGAAATTCTACGAGCAGTACGTC. This codes for CASSQGLKFYEQYV.

Comment on this clonotype: A much bigger clone sits one base away, suggesting this may be a read error. The rearrangement links TRBV7-2 to TRBJ1-2; D unclear. The CDR3 sequence is 20 residues long. Germline CDR1 is SGHTA and CDR2 is FQGNSA. The V end was cut by 1 base, the J end by 4 bases, with 28 bases between. The CDR3 DNA follows: TGTGCCAGCAGCTTAGTGTGCCGGGCCCCAGATTGTAGCGGAAGCTATGGCTACACCTTC. Translated, it gives CASSLVCRAPDCSGSYGYTF.

This clonotype was observed a handful of times. The genes are TRBV6-2 or TRBV6-3 and TRBJ2-5; 12 nucleotides agree with TRBD2. This CDR3 region has 16 residues. With V trimmed by 4 bases and J by 5 bases, 8 bases remained unmatched. Germline V gives CDR1 MNHEY, CDR2 SVGEGT. CDR3 coding DNA: TGTGCCAGCAGTTCAACGCGGACTAGCGGGGTGGAGACCCAGTACTTC. This encodes CASSSTRTSGVETQYF.

This chain connects TRBV10-3 to TRBJ1-2; D is undetermined. Germline assignment: CDR1 ENHRY and CDR2 SYGVKD. The germline V and J ends were trimmed by 11 bases and 6 bases, with 13 bases remaining between them. This CDR3 is built from 11 residues. The CDR3 DNA reads as TGTGCCCTAGGGTCCGGGAATGGCTACACCTTC. Translating it yields CALGSGNGYTF.

The chain couples TRBV5-6 to TRBJ2-7; D ambiguous. Germline V gene lookup returns CDR1 SGHDT and CDR2 YYEEEE. The CDR3 has 13 amino acids. V dropped 3 bases and J dropped 4 bases, with 11 bases sitting between them. The chain's CDR3 is CASSWARSYEQYV. In nucleotides, the CDR3 is TGTGCCAGCAGCTGGGCCAGGAGTTACGAGCAGTACGTC.

The rearrangement links TRBV28 to TRBJ1-5; TRBD1 matches at 7 bases. CDR3 size: 15 residues. With 6 bases clipped from V and 5 bases from J, the junction kept 10 bases outside the gene matches. CDR1 and CDR2 (germline): MDHEN, SYDVKM. The CDR3 bases are TGTGCCAGCAGCCCAGGTCAGGGGGTTGATCAGCCCCAGCATTTT. Amino acids: CASSPGQGVDQPQHF.

The chain carries TRBV7-2 and TRBJ1-6; D not certain. V dropped 5 bases and J dropped 9 bases, with 23 bases sitting between them. CDR3 length: 17 amino acids. CDR1 and CDR2 (germline): SGHTA, FQGNSA. CDR3 nucleotide sequence: TGTGCCAGCAGCCCCTCCCGTGGCAGCCTATATGGTTCACCCCTCCACTTT. Translating it yields CASSPSRGSLYGSPLHF.

The table lists this clonotype with a few counts. This chain joins TRBV7-2 and TRBJ1-5, with D possibly being TRBD1 (6 bases). This CDR3 is built from 16 residues. Germline CDR1 is SGHTA and CDR2 is FQGNSA. Trimming removed 3 bases from V and 4 bases from J, with 16 bases in between. The CDR3 spells CASSLRPRGLNQPQHF. CDR3 nucleotide sequence: TGTGCCAGCAGCTTGAGACCCAGGGGACTTAATCAGCCCCAGCATTTT.

This sequence joins TRBV12-3 or TRBV12-4 and TRBJ1-1; D call uncertain. The CDR3 covers 15 residues. V lost 6 bases, J lost 0 bases, and 14 bases lay in between. DNA of the CDR3: TGTGCCAGCAGACCTGGTAATCGCGTGAACACTGAAGCTTTCTTT. Translated: CASRPGNRVNTEAFF.

The chain couples TRBV2 to TRBJ2-5; D possibly corresponds to TRBD2 (6 bases). Looked up from germline, CDR1 is SNHLY and CDR2 is FYNNEI. V was pared by 2 bases and J by 1 base, with 14 bases between. The CDR3 has 16 amino acids. CDR3 residues: CASSELTRDFQETQYF. The CDR3 DNA sequence: TGTGCCAGCAGTGAACTTACCCGGGACTTCCAAGAGACCCAGTACTTC.

The chain has TRBV28 and TRBJ1-1; TRBD1 aligns across 8 bases. Unmatched junction bases numbered 11, after V lost 11 bases and J lost 0 bases. The CDR3 consists of 15 residues. The germline V gene has CDR1 MDHEN and CDR2 SYDVKM. CDR3 amino acids: CAALGTGEMNTEAFF. For the CDR3, the DNA is TGTGCCGCCCTGGGGACAGGCGAGATGAACACTGAAGCTTTCTTT. Supplemented by reference TRBV28 and TRBJ1-1, the full variable domain reads DVKVTQSSRYLVKRTGEKVFLECVQDMDHENMFWYRQDPGLGLRLIYFSYDVKMKEKGDIPEGYSVSREKKERFSLILESASTNQTSMYLCAALGTGEMNTEAFFGQGTRLTVV.

This clonotype has more than one count but fewer than ten. The chain links TRBV6-6 to TRBJ1-5; TRBD1 matches at 7 bases. After removal of 2 bases from V and 1 base from J, the junction contained 5 bases not matched to a gene. Looked up from germline, CDR1 is MNHNY and CDR2 is SVGAGI (reference sequence). The CDR3 is 16 amino acids. CDR3 loop: CASSYRGQKSNQPQHF. CDR3 coding DNA: TGTGCCAGCAGTTACAGGGGACAGAAGAGCAATCAGCCCCAGCATTTT.

This clonotype was observed a handful of times. This chain joins TRBV12-3 or TRBV12-4 and TRBJ2-3; D is possibly TRBD1 (5 bases). V dropped 1 base and J dropped 0 bases, with 11 bases sitting between them. The CDR3 has 16 amino acids. This CDR3 is CASSLGTPDSTDTQYF. The CDR3 coding sequence is TGTGCCAGCAGTTTAGGGACACCCGATAGCACAGATACGCAGTATTTT.

The rearrangement uses TRBV13 and TRBJ2-1; D remains ambiguous. Germline V CDR1 and CDR2: PRHDT, FYEKMQ (reference sequence). The CDR3 spans 16 residues. V lost 5 bases and J lost 2, with 16 bases in between. CDR3 loop: CASSPLGGDPYNEQFF. The CDR3 DNA is TGTGCCAGCAGCCCCCTCGGCGGAGATCCCTACAATGAGCAGTTCTTC.

This clonotype came up a few times. The CDR3 DNA reads as TGTGCCAGCAGCCCGAGGGGACTAGCGGGGGGCGGAACAGATACGCAGTATTTT. Its translation: CASSPRGLAGGGTDTQYF. The chain carries TRBV5-5 and TRBJ2-3; TRBD2 matches at 15 bases. CDR1 SGHKS and CDR2 YYEKEE come from the germline V gene (reference sequence). The CDR3 is made up of 18 amino acids. The V segment lost 4 bases and the J segment 3 bases; nucleotides outside the gene matches: 9. Filled out from reference TRBV5-5 and TRBJ2-3, the complete variable domain reads DAGVTQSPTHLIKTRGQQVTLRCSPISGHKSVSWYQQVLGQGPQFIFQYYEKEERGRGNFPDRFSARQFPNYSSELNVNALLLGDSALYLCASSPRGLAGGGTDTQYFGPGTRLTVL.

This chain uses TRBV7-6 with TRBJ1-3; TRBD1 might be the D (5 bases). The germline V and J ends were trimmed by 0 bases and 4 bases, with 13 bases remaining between them. The CDR3 totals 16 residues. The germline gives CDR1 SGHVS, CDR2 FNYEAQ. The CDR3 sequence is CASSLAWGDSGNTIYF. The CDR3 DNA follows: TGTGCCAGCAGCTTAGCGTGGGGGGACTCAGGAAACACCATATATTTT.

To note about this clonotype: An end of the junction differs from the germline gene, which may be a read error. The chain is built from TRBV7-9 and TRBJ2-7, with D tentatively TRBD1 or TRBD2 (6 bases each). This CDR3 spans 14 amino acids. CDR1 is SEHNR and CDR2 is FQNEAQ in the germline V gene (reference sequence). The CDR3 here is CTSSLGGTPYEQYF. The CDR3, as DNA: TGTACCAGCAGCTTAGGAGGGACACCTTACGAGCAGTACTTC.

This clonotype has at least ten counts. The chain uses TRBV7-2 and TRBJ1-2; weak D call: TRBD1 (5 bases). Germline assignment: CDR1 SGHTA and CDR2 FQGNSA. Trimming cost V 5 bases and J 8 bases, with 12 bases left between them. This CDR3 is 12 amino acids long. Written as DNA, the CDR3 is TGTGCCAGCAGCCCCCCGGGGGAGGGCTACACCTTC. It yields the protein CASSPPGEGYTF.

In its sample, this clonotype was seen a few times. The rearrangement joins TRBV10-2 to TRBJ2-7; D gene ambiguous. Trimming shortened V by 2 bases and J by 7 bases, and 9 bases separated the two germline ends. The CDR3 contains 12 residues. The germline gives CDR1 WSHSY, CDR2 SAAADI. This CDR3 reads CASSEIGWEQYF. The CDR3 DNA reads as TGCGCCAGCAGTGAGATAGGGTGGGAGCAGTACTTC.